The T cell receptor (beta chain) described here comes from a study of blood T cell repertoires in COVID-19. Whole-study context: Whether acute or convalescent, the COVID-19 samples came from the United States, Italy and Spain.

Germline V gene lookup returns CDR1 GTSNPN and CDR2 SVGIG (reference sequence). V was trimmed by 0 bases and J by 7 bases, leaving 10 bases between them. This CDR3 is 13 amino acids long. Profiling relied on immunoSEQ multiplex PCR, and the TCRdb table lists in-frame clones only, not all of them. This repertoire shows under 200,000 clones, roughly 89% found once; its top ten account for 3% to 4%. The TCR was taken from a young man with active or convalescent COVID-19. Input material: peripheral blood. The rearrangement links TRBV30 to TRBJ1-5; D is perhaps TRBD1 (6 bases). CDR3 DNA sequence: TGTGCCTGGAGTGTTGAGGGGGACCAGCCCCAGCATTTT. This sequence encodes CAWSVEGDQPQHF.